The T cell receptor (beta chain) under discussion was sequenced for a study of naive and memory T cell subsets. Study outcomes and limitations: The power law exponent of TCR abundance differed between naive and memory cells. Especially in CD8 cells, naive repertoires contained a few larger clonotypes, possibly CD45RA-re-expressing memory cells.

This clonotype came up a few times. Its target is not known. The CDR3 extends over 15 amino acids. The junction had 4 bases not matched to a gene; V was cut back by 5 bases and J by 2 bases. CDR1 is SEHNR, CDR2 FQNEAQ, per germline (reference sequence). The beta constant-region primer was an equimolar mix of two oligonucleotides covering TRBC1 and TRBC2. Four rounds of PCR amplified the ligated cDNA using nested alpha and beta constant-region primers plus SP2. TCRdb re-analysed the UMI-ligation and nested PCR reads in MiXCR, keeping a single row per CDR3 protein. The sample carries roughly 83,000 distinct CDR3 sequences, approximately 10% recorded once.

The chain uses TRBV7-9 and TRBJ1-5; TRBD1 matches at 9 bases. The sample was naive CD4+ T cells from blood. This clonotype was sampled from a human donor in good health. The CDR3 nucleotides read TGTGCCAGCAGCGCCGGGGACAGGGGCAATCAGCCCCAGCATTTT. Its protein product is CASSAGDRGNQPQHF.